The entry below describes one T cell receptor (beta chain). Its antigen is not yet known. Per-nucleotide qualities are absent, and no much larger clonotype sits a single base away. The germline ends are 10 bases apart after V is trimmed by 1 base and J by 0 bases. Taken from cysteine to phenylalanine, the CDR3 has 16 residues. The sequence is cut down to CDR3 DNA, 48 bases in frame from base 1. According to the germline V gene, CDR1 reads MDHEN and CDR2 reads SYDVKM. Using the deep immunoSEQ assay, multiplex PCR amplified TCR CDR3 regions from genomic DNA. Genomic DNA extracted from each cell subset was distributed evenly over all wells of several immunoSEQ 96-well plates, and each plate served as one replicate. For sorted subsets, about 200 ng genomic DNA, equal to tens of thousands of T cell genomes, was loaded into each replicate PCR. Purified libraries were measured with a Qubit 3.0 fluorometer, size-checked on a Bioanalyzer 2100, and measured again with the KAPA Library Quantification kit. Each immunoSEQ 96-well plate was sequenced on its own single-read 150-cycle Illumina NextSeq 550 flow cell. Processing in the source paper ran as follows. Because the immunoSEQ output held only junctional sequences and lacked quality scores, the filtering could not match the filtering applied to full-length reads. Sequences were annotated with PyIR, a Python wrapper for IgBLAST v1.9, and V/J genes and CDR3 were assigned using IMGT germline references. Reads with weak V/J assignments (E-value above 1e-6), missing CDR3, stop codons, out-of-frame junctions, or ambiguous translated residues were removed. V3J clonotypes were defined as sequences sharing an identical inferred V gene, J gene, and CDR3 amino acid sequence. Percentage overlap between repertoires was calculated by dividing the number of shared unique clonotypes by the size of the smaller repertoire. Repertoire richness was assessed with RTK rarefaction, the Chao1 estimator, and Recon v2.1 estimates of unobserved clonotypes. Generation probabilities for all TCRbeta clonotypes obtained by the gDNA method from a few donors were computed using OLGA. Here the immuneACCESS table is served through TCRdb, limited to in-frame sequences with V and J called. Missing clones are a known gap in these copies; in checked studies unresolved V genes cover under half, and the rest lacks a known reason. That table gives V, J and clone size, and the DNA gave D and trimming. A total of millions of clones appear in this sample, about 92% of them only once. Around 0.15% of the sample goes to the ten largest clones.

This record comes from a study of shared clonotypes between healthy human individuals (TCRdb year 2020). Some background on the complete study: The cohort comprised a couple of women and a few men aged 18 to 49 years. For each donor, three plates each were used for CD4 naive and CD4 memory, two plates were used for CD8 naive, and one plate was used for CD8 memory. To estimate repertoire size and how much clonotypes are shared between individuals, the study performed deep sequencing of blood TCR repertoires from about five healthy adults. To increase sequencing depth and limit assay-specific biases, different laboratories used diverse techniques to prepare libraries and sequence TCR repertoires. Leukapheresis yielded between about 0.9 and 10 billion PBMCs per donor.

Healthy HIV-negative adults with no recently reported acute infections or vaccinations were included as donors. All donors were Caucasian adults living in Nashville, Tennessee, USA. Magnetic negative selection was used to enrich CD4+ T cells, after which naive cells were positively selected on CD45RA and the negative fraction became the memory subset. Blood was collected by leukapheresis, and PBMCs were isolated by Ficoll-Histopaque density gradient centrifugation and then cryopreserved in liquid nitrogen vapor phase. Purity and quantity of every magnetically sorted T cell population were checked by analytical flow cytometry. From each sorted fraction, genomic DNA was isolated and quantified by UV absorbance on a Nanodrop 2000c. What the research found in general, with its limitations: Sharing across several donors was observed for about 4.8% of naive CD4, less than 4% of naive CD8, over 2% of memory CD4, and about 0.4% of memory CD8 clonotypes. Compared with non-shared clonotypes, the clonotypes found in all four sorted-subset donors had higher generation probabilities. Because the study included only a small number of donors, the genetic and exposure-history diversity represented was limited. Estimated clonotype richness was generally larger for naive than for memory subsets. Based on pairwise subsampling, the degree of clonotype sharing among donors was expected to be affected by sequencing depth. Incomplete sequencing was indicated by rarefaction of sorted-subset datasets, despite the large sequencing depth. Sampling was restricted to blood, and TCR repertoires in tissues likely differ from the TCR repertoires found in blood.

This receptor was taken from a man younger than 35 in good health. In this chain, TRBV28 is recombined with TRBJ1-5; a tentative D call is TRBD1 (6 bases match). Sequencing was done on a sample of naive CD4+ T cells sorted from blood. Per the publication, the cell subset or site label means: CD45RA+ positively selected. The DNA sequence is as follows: TGTGCCAGCAGTTTATCCGGGGGGGCTAGCAATCAGCCCCAGCATTTT. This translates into CASSLSGGASNQPQHF.